What follows is one TCR beta chain and its context. Its antigen remains unknown. Libraries were prepared by immunoSEQ multiplex PCR; TCRdb keeps only in-frame clonotypes and omits some of them. The data contain about 76,000 clones, around 84% of them singletons. The data were obtained in a study of T cells in localized non-small cell lung cancer. Study-wide results and caveats: Those with higher blood T cell density had longer overall survival. Adjacent lung tissue had a median around 57 of the top 100 clones found in the tumor.

The CDR3 covers 14 residues. Per germline, CDR1 MDHEN and CDR2 SYDVKM. V was cut by 4 bases and J by 5 bases, with 12 bases left in between. V gene TRBV28 combines with J gene TRBJ1-5; D gene uncertain. This receptor was taken from a female donor at least 60 years old with stage I lung adenocarcinoma. The input for sequencing was peripheral blood, taken before any cancer treatment. The CDR3 region has the DNA TGTGCCAGCAGTTGGGTACGGGATGATCAGCCCCAGCATTTT. It specifies CASSWVRDDQPQHF.